What follows is one T cell receptor (beta chain) and its context. The antigen is unknown. Treatment indicated: oral pan-JAK inhibitor, 5-10 mg twice daily. Reverse transcription of extracted RNA yielded cDNA, which provided the sequencing template. Libraries were prepared by immunoSEQ multiplex PCR; TCRdb keeps only in-frame clonotypes and omits some of them. The data show approximately 200,000 clones, with about three fifths seen just once and 4.5% to 6% held by the top ten. V dropped 7 bases and J dropped 10; count of bases not matched to a gene: 8. This CDR3 comprises 14 residues. CDR1 and CDR2 from the germline V gene are MNHEY and SVGAGI. This specimen belongs to a study of CD8+ T cells in alopecia areata. For the study at large: Treated patients were given 5 to 10 mg oral tofacitinib twice daily.

General study results and limits: Tofacitinib significantly decreased scalp clonality and expanded CD8+ clones among top 100. Normal skin's resident alphabeta T cells are sequenced alongside lesional scalp T cells. TCR sharing was clearer in mice than between patients, perhaps partly owing to patient HLA diversity.

The receptor was derived from a human donor with alopecia areata. The chain links TRBV6-5 to TRBJ2-1, with TRBD2 identical over 12 bases. The source was CD4+ T cells sorted from blood, collected at week 24, from a patient treated with tofacitinib. The CDR3 DNA is TGTGCCAGCACCGCTAGCGGGGGGGCAGGGGAGCAGTTCTTC. It is translated as CASTASGGAGEQFF.